The clone carrying this TCR beta chain occurred a few times. Its antigen is still unknown. This sample was included in a study of T cell repertoires in cytomegalovirus infection. The CDR3 sequence is 15 residues long. Per the germline V gene, CDR1 is DFQATT and CDR2 is SNEGSKA (reference sequence). Trimming shortened V by 0 bases and J by 5 bases, and 14 bases separated the two germline ends. TCRdb ran MiXCR on the reads and lists one entry per CDR3 protein. The sample records roughly 500,000 distinct CDR3 sequences, about 10% being singletons. Findings and limits, study-wide: Summed public TCR beta family frequency identified CMV carriers bearing the relevant HLA.

The TCR sequence derives from a human donor in good health (CMV status not recorded). Some clones in this sample may be carry-over from other donors' samples. The sample was PBMCs. V gene TRBV20-1 combines with J gene TRBJ1-5; D perhaps matches TRBD1 (5 bases). CDR3 loop: CSARDQGVRHQPQHF. CDR3 coding DNA: TGCAGTGCTAGAGATCAAGGGGTACGCCATCAGCCCCAGCATTTT.